This entry features one T cell receptor beta chain sequence. Its antigen is currently unknown. The data derive from a study of OX40 agonist ivuxolimab in advanced cancers. Across the whole study: Of mixed ages from about 23 to 79 and averaging approximately 60 years, the group was approximately 80% male.

Anyone with autoimmune disease history or systemic immunosuppression was excluded. Findings and caveats of the study: Partial responders at 0.1-3.0 mg/kg showed near-lowest clonal expansion. Low levels of normalized T-cell clonal expansion also appeared in some nonresponders.

Profiled with immunoSEQ multiplex PCR; TCRdb holds only in-frame clones, not every one. The top ten hold 5.5% to 7.5% of the sample, which has tens of thousands of clones, approximately 80% seen once. Germline V gene data show CDR1 as MNHEY and CDR2 as SVGAGI. The CDR3 spans 16 residues. Trimming removed 2 bases from V and 4 bases from J; junction bases left unmatched: 4. The source is an adult with an advanced solid tumor such as melanoma, head and neck, liver or kidney cancer. The chain employs TRBV6-5 and TRBJ2-1; 11 bases align to TRBD2. This specimen consisted of CD4+ or CD8+ T cells sorted from blood, obtained in a trial of the OX40 agonist ivuxolimab. CDR3 DNA: TGTGCCAGCAGTTACGAAGCTAGCGGGGGGTACAATGAGCAGTTCTTC. The encoded protein is CASSYEASGGYNEQFF.